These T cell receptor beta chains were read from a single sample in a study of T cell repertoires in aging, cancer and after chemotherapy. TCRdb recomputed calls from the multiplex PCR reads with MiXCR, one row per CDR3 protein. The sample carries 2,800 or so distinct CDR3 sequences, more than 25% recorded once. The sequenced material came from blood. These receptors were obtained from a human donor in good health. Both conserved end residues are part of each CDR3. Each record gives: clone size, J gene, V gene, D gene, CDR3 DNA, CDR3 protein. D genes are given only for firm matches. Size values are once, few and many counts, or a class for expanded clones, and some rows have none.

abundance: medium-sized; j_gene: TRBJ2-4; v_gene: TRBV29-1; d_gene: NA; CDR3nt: TGCAGCGTTGAAGATAAGCCTAGGGGAGCCAAAAACATTCAGTACTTC; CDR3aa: CSVEDKPRGAKNIQYF
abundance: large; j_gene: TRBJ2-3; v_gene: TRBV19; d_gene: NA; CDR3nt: TGTGCCAGTAGTATCGTGGCAGCCCGAGATACGCAGTATTTT; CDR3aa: CASSIVAARDTQYF
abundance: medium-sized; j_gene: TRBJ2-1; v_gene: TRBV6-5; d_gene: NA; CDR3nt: TGTGCCAGCAGTTACTCCTACAATGAGCAGTTCTTC; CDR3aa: CASSYSYNEQFF
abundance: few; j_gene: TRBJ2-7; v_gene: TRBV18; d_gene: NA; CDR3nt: TGTGCCAGCTCAGTAACAGGGAGGTACGAGCAGTACTTC; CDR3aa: CASSVTGRYEQYF
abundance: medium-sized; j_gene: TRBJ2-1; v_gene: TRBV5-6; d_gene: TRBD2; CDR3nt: TGTGCCAGCAGCTTTATGACTAGCGGGAGCCTCTTGGATGAGCAGTTCTTC; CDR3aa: CASSFMTSGSLLDEQFF
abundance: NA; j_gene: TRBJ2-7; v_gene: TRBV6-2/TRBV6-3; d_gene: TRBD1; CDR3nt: TGTGCCAGCAGCACCGACAGGGGAACCTACGAGCAGTACTTC; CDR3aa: CASSTDRGTYEQYF
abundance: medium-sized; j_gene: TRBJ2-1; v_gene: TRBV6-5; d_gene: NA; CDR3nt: TGTGCCAGCACTCAACGGGTAGCCCCAGCGGCCTACAATGAGCAGTTCTTC; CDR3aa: CASTQRVAPAAYNEQFF
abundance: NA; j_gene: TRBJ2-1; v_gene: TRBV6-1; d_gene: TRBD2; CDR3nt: TGTGCCAGAACCCCATTAGCGGGAAGAAGAGGGGCCAATGAGCAGTTCTTC; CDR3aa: CARTPLAGRRGANEQFF
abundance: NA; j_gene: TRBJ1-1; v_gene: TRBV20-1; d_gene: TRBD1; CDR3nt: TGCAGTGCGGGGAGGGGACAGGGGGTCGCTGAAGCTTTCTTT; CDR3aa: CSAGRGQGVAEAFF
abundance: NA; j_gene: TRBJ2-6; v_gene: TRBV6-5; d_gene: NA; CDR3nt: TGTGCCAGCAGTGAAGGGGGGAGGAGTGGGGCCAACGTCCTGACTTTC; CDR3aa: CASSEGGRSGANVLTF
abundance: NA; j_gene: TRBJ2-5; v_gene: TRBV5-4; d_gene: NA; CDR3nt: TGTGCCAGCAGCAAGGTAGGGGGACAAGAGACCCAGTACTTC; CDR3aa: CASSKVGGQETQYF
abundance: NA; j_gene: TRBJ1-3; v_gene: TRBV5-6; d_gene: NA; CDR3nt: TGTGCCAGCAGCACCTTAGGGGGACCTGACTCTGGAAACACCATATATTTT; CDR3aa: CASSTLGGPDSGNTIYF
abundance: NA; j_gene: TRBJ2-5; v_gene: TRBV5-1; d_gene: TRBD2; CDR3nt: TGCGCCAGCAGCCGAACGCTAGCGGATACCGGGGAGACCCAGTACTTC; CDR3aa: CASSRTLADTGETQYF
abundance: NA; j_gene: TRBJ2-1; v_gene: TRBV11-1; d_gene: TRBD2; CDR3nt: TGTGCCAGCAGCTTAGGGGGACTAGCGGTCTACAATGAGCAGTTCTTC; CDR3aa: CASSLGGLAVYNEQFF
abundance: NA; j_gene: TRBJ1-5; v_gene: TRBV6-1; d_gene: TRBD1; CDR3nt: TGTGCCAGCAGTCCGGGACAGGGGCCCGTATTTTATAGCAATCAGCCCCAGCATTTT; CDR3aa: CASSPGQGPVFYSNQPQHF
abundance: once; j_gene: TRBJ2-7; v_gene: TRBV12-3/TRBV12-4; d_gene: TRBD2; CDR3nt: TGTGCCAGCAGTTTACTAGCGGAAGCGTCCTACGAGCAGTACTTC; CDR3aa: CASSLLAEASYEQYF
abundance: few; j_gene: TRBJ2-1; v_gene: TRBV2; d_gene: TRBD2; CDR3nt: TGTGCCAGCAGTGACCTAGCGGGAGCTAGGAATGAGCAGTTCTTC; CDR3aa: CASSDLAGARNEQFF
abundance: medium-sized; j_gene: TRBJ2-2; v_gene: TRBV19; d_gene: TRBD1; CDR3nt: TGTGCCAGTAGTATGACAGGGACGAACACCGGGGAGCTGTTTTTT; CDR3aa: CASSMTGTNTGELFF
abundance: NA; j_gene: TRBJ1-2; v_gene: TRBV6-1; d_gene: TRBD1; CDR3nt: TGTGCCAGCAGTGAGAAGGGACAGATATATGGCTACACCTTC; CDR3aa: CASSEKGQIYGYTF
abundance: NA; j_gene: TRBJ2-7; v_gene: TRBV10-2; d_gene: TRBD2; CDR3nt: TGCGCCAGCAGCGGAAAGCGGGAGGCCCTCTCCTACGAGCAGTACTTC; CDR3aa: CASSGKREALSYEQYF
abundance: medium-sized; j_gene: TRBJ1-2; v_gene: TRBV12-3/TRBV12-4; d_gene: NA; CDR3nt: TGTGCCAGCAGTTTTGCGCAGACAACAGGGGGCTACACCTTC; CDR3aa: CASSFAQTTGGYTF
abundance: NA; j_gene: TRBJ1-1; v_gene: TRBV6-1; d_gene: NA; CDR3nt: TGTGCCAGCAGTGAAGGGGAGGGAGGCACTGAAGCTTTATTT; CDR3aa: CASSEGEGGTEALF
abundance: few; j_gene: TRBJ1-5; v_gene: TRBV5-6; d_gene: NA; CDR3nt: TGTGCCAGCAGCGACGTTGGGACCTCGGAGTCCCAGCATTTT; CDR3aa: CASSDVGTSESQHF
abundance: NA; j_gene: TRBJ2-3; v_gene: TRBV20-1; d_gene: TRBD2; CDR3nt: TGCAGTGCTAGAGGGACTAGCGGAAGGGGTAATACGCAGTATTTT; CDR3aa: CSARGTSGRGNTQYF
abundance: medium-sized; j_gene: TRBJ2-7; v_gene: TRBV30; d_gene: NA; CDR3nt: TGTGCCTGGAGTGTAACGGCCGAGCAGTACTTC; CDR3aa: CAWSVTAEQYF
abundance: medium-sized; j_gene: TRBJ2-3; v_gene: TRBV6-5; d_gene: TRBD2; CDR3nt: TGTGCCAGCAGCCGCTGGGGACTAGCGGGAAGCACAGATACGCAGTATTTT; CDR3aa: CASSRWGLAGSTDTQYF
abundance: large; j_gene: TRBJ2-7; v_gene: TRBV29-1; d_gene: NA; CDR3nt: TGCAGCGTTGGCAGGGCCTCCTACGAGCAGTACTTC; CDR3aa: CSVGRASYEQYF
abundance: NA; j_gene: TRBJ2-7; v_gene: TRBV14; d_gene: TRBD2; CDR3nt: TGTGCCAGCAGCCACACTAAAACGGGAGGAGTTTACGAGCAGTACTTC; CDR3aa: CASSHTKTGGVYEQYF
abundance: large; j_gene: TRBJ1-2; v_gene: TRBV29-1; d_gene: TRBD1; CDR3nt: TGCAGCGTTGGGGCAGGGGGTAACTATGGCTACACCTTC; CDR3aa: CSVGAGGNYGYTF
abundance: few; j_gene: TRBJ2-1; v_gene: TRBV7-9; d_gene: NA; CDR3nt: TGTGCCAGCAGCCCAACTAGTTCTTCTCACGATGAGCAGTTCTTC; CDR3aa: CASSPTSSSHDEQFF
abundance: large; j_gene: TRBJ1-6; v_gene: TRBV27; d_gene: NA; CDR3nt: TGTGCCAGCAGCTCACTTGGTTCACCCCTCCACTTT; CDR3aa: CASSSLGSPLHF
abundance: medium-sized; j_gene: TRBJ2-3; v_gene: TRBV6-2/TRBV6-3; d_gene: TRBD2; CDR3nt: TGTGCCAGCAGTCGAATTAGCGGGATGAGCACAGATACGCAGTATTTT; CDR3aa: CASSRISGMSTDTQYF
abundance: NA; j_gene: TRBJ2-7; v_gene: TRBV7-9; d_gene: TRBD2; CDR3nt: TGTGCCAGCAGCTTCTCGACTAGCGGGCAGACCTACGAGCAGTACTTC; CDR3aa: CASSFSTSGQTYEQYF
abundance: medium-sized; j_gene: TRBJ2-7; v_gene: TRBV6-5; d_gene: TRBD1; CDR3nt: TGTGCCAGCACGACCGACAGGGGAACCTACGAGCAGTACTTC; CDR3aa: CASTTDRGTYEQYF
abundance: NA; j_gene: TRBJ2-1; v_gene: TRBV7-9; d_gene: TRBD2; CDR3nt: TGTGCCAGCAGCCTACTAGCGGGTAACGATGAGCAGTTCTTC; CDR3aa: CASSLLAGNDEQFF
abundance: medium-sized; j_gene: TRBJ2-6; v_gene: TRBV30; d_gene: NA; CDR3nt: TGTGCCTGGAGTGTTACGGGACTTTCTGGGGCCAACGTCCTGACTTTC; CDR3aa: CAWSVTGLSGANVLTF
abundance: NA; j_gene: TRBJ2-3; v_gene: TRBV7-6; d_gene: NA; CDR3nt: TGTGCCAGCAGCTTAGGCCTCGGGGGATACACAGATACGCAGTATTTT; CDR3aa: CASSLGLGGYTDTQYF
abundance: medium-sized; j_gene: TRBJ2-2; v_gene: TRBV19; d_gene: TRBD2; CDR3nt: TGTGCCAGTAGACTAGCGGGAGATACCGGGGAGCTGTTTTTT; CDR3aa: CASRLAGDTGELFF
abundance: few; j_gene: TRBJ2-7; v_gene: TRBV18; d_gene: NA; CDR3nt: TGTGCCAGCTCACCATTATCCGCCAGGGTCTCCTACGAGCAGTACTTC; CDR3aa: CASSPLSARVSYEQYF
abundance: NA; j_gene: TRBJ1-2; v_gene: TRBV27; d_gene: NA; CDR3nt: TGTGCCAGCAGTTTTGATGGGGTTCGGTATGGCTACACCTTC; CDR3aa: CASSFDGVRYGYTF
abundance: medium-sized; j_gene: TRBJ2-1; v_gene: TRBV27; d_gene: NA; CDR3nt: TGTGCCAGCAGTTTTAACGGCGGGAAGGGGAATGTGCAGTTCTTC; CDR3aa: CASSFNGGKGNVQFF
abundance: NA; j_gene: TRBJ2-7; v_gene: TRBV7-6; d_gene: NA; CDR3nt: TGTGCCAGCAGCTTAGCCTCCGGACGGGCCTACGAGCAGTACTTC; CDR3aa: CASSLASGRAYEQYF
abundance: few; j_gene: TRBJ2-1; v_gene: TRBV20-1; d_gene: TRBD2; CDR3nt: TGCAGTGCCTCACTCCCCAGACTAGCGGGAGTGGGGGAGCAGTTCTTC; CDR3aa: CSASLPRLAGVGEQFF
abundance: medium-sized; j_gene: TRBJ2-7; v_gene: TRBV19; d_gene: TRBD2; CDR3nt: TGTGCCAGCTCAAGCGGGAGCGAACCCTACGAGCAGTACTTC; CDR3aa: CASSSGSEPYEQYF
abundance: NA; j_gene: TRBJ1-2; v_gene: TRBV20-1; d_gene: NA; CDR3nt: TGCAGTGCTAGAGATTGGGGGAACTATGGCTACACCTTC; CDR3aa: CSARDWGNYGYTF